The 26 T cell receptor beta chains given below trace back to one sample, sequenced in a study of T cells in Graves' hyperthyroidism and ophthalmopathy. There were TCR beta CDR3 regions amplified from RNA transcripts. HTBI primers were the set used in a first-round RT-PCR of the TCR CDR3. MiXCR, run by TCRdb on the multiplex PCR reads, gives a single entry per CDR3 protein. Among fewer than 600,000 distinct CDR3 sequences listed, about 15% were seen once. What was sequenced was blood. The receptors derive from a woman under 30 with Graves' hyperthyroidism.

In its sample, this clonotype was seen many times. This chain uses TRBV20-1 with TRBJ2-3, with TRBD1 matching over 7 bases. This CDR3 spans 15 amino acids. With V trimmed by 5 bases and J by 2 bases, 10 bases remained unmatched. Germline CDR1 reads DFQATT; CDR2 reads SNEGSKA (reference sequence). CDR3 in DNA: TGCAGTGCTTCCCGGGACAGATCGAACACAGATACGCAGTATTTT. Translated: CSASRDRSNTDTQYF.

This clonotype was seen only a few times. The chain links TRBV20-1 to TRBJ2-3, with a tentative D call TRBD1 (6 bases). From germline, CDR1 is DFQATT and CDR2 SNEGSKA (reference sequence). V dropped 1 base and J dropped 4 bases, with 12 bases sitting between them. This CDR3 has 14 residues. The CDR3 DNA sequence: TGCAGTGCTAGAGGGGGTGGGGGCGCAGATACGCAGTATTTT. This sequence encodes CSARGGGGADTQYF.

This clonotype was counted a few times. A much larger clone sits a single nucleotide away, making a read error possible. J is TRBJ1-6 and V is TRBV11-2; D gene uncertain. V was clipped by 1 base and J by 9 bases, with 16 bases between them. The CDR3 consists of 16 residues. Per the germline V gene, CDR1 is SGHAT and CDR2 is FQNNGV. The CDR3 loop reads CASSLGQNPPGSPLHF. The CDR3 DNA reads TGTGCCAGCAGCTTAGGTCAGAACCCTCCGGGTTCACCCCTCCACTTT. The full variable domain, with the rest looked up from reference TRBV11-2 and TRBJ1-6, is EAGVAQSPRYKIIEKRQSVAFWCNPISGHATLYWYQQILGQGPKLLIQFQNNGVVDDSQLPKDRFSAERLKGVDSTLKIQPAKLEDSAVYLCASSLGQNPPGSPLHFGNGTRLTVT.

There are a few counts of this clonotype. The chain combines TRBV3-1 with TRBJ2-3; TRBD2 matches at 7 bases. The CDR3 is made up of 14 amino acids. V lost 1 base to trimming and J lost 5 bases; unmatched junction nucleotides: 3. Germline CDR1 reads LGHDT; CDR2 reads YNNKEL (reference sequence). The CDR3 DNA reads TGTGCCAGCAGCCAAGGGACTAGGGTAGATACGCAGTATTTT. This sequence encodes CASSQGTRVDTQYF.

This clonotype was picked up a small number of times. This chain uses TRBV19 with TRBJ1-1; unclear D gene. With 2 bases removed from V and 4 bases from J, the gap between germline ends came to 8 bases. The CDR3 loop spans 13 amino acids. Germline assignment: CDR1 LNHDA and CDR2 SQIVND (reference sequence). The CDR3 sequence: CASSIRASTEAFF. In DNA form, the CDR3 reads TGTGCCAGTAGTATAAGGGCTTCCACTGAAGCTTTCTTT.

The rearrangement links TRBV12-3 or TRBV12-4 to TRBJ1-1; D perhaps matches TRBD1 (5 bases). The CDR3 has 14 residues. With 5 bases removed from V and 6 bases from J, the gap between germline ends came to 16 bases. This chain's CDR3 is CASSGPEGRSEAFF. The CDR3 DNA reads TGTGCCAGCAGTGGACCCGAGGGGAGATCTGAAGCTTTCTTT.

V and J are TRBV5-4 and TRBJ1-1; D possibly corresponds to TRBD1 (6 bases). The CDR3 consists of 15 residues. Germline-derived CDR1 and CDR2 are SGHNT and YYREEE (reference sequence). V was trimmed by 5 bases and J by 10 bases, leaving 24 bases between them. The CDR3 nucleotides read TGTGCCAGCAGTTTTGGGAGGGGGGCCGGCATTACAGCTTTCTTT. It encodes CASSFGRGAGITAFF.

The chain has TRBV7-6 and TRBJ1-4, with D hard to call. Germline assignment: CDR1 SGHVS and CDR2 FNYEAQ. The CDR3 runs 15 residues. Trimming removed 5 bases at V and 5 bases at J, with 15 bases between. The CDR3 nucleotides read TGTGCCAGCAGCCGAGACCCCGCTCCCAATGAAAAACTGTTTTTT. This encodes CASSRDPAPNEKLFF. The variable domain in full, with the rest retrieved from reference TRBV7-6 and TRBJ1-4, is GAGVSQSPRYKVTKRGQDVALRCDPISGHVSLYWYRQALGQGPEFLTYFNYEAQQDKSGLPNDRFSAERPEGSISTLTIQRTEQRDSAMYRCASSRDPAPNEKLFFGSGTQLSVL.

This clonotype has just a few counts. The chain couples TRBV29-1 to TRBJ1-2; D ambiguous. The germline V gene has CDR1 SQVTM and CDR2 ANQGSEA. The V and J ends lost 3 bases and 4 bases respectively, with 15 bases between them. This CDR3 has 14 residues. In nucleotides, the CDR3 is TGCAGCGTTGAGCTCCCCCGGGATACCTATGGCTACACCTTC. Translating it yields CSVELPRDTYGYTF. Complete variable domain (other parts from reference TRBV29-1 and TRBJ1-2): SAVISQKPSRDICQRGTSLTIQCQVDSQVTMMFWYRQQPGQSLTLIATANQGSEATYESGFVIDKFPISRPNLTFSTLTVSNMSPEDSSIYLCSVELPRDTYGYTFGSGTRLTVV.

This clonotype has a count of ten or more. J is TRBJ2-3 and V is TRBV2; no clear D gene. Looked up from germline, CDR1 is SNHLY and CDR2 is FYNNEI. The CDR3 totals 12 residues. The V gene lost 7 bases and the J gene lost 6 bases, with 11 bases spanning the gap. This CDR3 reads CASMVGSDTQYF. The CDR3 nucleotides read TGTGCCAGCATGGTAGGGTCCGATACGCAGTATTTT. Together with reference TRBV2 and TRBJ2-3, the CDR3 gives the full variable domain: EPEVTQTPSHQVTQMGQEVILRCVPISNHLYFYWYRQILGQKVEFLVSFYNNEISEKSEIFDDQFSVERPDGSNFTLKIRSTKLEDSAMYFCASMVGSDTQYFGPGTRLTVL.

This clonotype was seen repeatedly, ten times or more. The chain couples TRBV3-1 to TRBJ2-7; unclear D gene. The germline V and J ends were trimmed by 1 base and 9 bases, with 10 bases remaining between them. The CDR3 covers 12 residues. The germline V gene has CDR1 LGHDT and CDR2 YNNKEL (reference sequence). CDR3 in DNA: TGTGCCAGCAGCCAAGCTACCATGGGGCAGTACTTC. Amino acid sequence: CASSQATMGQYF.

Points on this clonotype: It may be a read error: a sequence one base away is much more abundant. The chain's CDR3 is CASSRASGRGQETQYF. CDR3 sequence (DNA): TGTGCCAGCAGCCGGGCTAGCGGGAGGGGACAAGAGACCCAGTACTTC. The rearrangement links TRBV3-1 to TRBJ2-5; 12 positions match TRBD2. From germline, CDR1 is LGHDT and CDR2 YNNKEL (reference sequence). Trimming cost V 4 bases and J 2 bases; bases outside gene matches: 5. This CDR3 spans 16 amino acids.

This clonotype turned up a few times. The V and J genes are TRBV4-1 and TRBJ1-4, with a possible D match to TRBD1 (5 bases). The CDR3 covers 15 residues. The germline V and J ends were trimmed by 2 bases and 4 bases, with 11 bases remaining between them. The germline gives CDR1 MGHRA, CDR2 YSYEKL. The CDR3 loop reads CASSQSPQGNEKLFF. For the CDR3, the DNA is TGCGCCAGCAGCCAATCCCCCCAGGGTAATGAAAAACTGTTTTTT.

The sample holds a few counts of this clonotype. V is TRBV6-5 and J is TRBJ2-1, with 13 bases lining up with TRBD2. The CDR3 loop spans 15 amino acids. Per germline, CDR1 MNHEY and CDR2 SVGAGI. V gave up 2 bases and J gave up 5 bases; unmatched junction bases: 0. As DNA, the CDR3 is TGTGCCAGCAGTTACGGACTAGCGGGAGACAATGAGCAGTTCTTC. Residues: CASSYGLAGDNEQFF.

Many counts were recorded for this clonotype. The gene calls are TRBV12-3 or TRBV12-4 and TRBJ2-6; TRBD1 agrees at 7 bases. CDR3 length equals 13 residues. The V segment lost 5 bases and the J segment 9 bases; nucleotides outside the gene matches: 4. In nucleotides, the CDR3 is TGTGCCAGCAGTATCGACAGGGTCAACGTCCTGACTTTC. Its translation: CASSIDRVNVLTF.

This clonotype was observed many times. J is TRBJ1-1 and V is TRBV19, with 7 nucleotides matching TRBD1. V lost 5 bases to trimming and J lost 3 bases; unmatched junction nucleotides: 3. The CDR3 runs 13 residues. Germline V gene sequence: CDR1 LNHDA, CDR2 SQIVND (reference sequence). CDR3 in DNA: TGTGCCAGTAGTTATACAGGGGACACTGAAGCTTTCTTT. Residues: CASSYTGDTEAFF.

The chain recombines TRBV18 with TRBJ1-1, with 7 bases matching TRBD1. V trimming: 1 base; J trimming: 0 bases; junction bases outside the gene matches: 2. Germline CDR1 KGHSH, CDR2 LQKENI. The CDR3 length is 15 residues. In DNA form, the CDR3 reads TGTGCCAGCTCACCACGGGACAGTTTGAACACTGAAGCTTTCTTT. Residues: CASSPRDSLNTEAFF.

This clonotype was recorded at least ten times. The CDR3 spells CASSTQGGVDTQYF. CDR3 sequence (DNA): TGTGCCAGCAGCACACAGGGGGGTGTAGATACGCAGTATTTT. The rearrangement joins TRBV5-5 to TRBJ2-3; 8 bases match TRBD1. This CDR3 contains 14 residues. Trimming cost V 4 bases and J 5 bases; bases outside gene matches: 6. Germline V gene sequence: CDR1 SGHKS, CDR2 YYEKEE (reference sequence).

This clonotype was found many times. V gene TRBV5-5 combines with J gene TRBJ2-2, with 9 bases lining up with TRBD1. Germline values: CDR1 SGHKS, CDR2 YYEKEE (reference sequence). The junction had 6 bases not matched to a gene; V was cut back by 4 bases and J by 5 bases. This CDR3 is built from 15 residues. CDR3 coding DNA: TGTGCCAGCAGCCAGGACAGGGGTGGGACCGGGGAGCTGTTTTTT. This sequence encodes CASSQDRGGTGELFF.

Many counts were recorded for this clonotype. The V and J genes are TRBV7-2 and TRBJ2-3, with TRBD2 identical over 10 bases. The CDR3 loop spans 17 amino acids. Losses at the gene ends were 1 base for V and 8 bases for J; bases not matched to a gene: 12. Germline values: CDR1 SGHTA, CDR2 FQGNSA. The CDR3 here is CASSLVSGLAVQGTQYF. The CDR3 nucleotides are TGTGCCAGCAGCTTAGTATCCGGACTAGCGGTGCAGGGTACGCAGTATTTT.

V and J are TRBV2 and TRBJ2-7, with a weak D call TRBD1 (5 bases). Germline loops: CDR1 SNHLY, CDR2 FYNNEI. Between the trimmed V and J ends, which lost 2 bases and 2 bases, there was a span of 10 bases. The CDR3 loop spans 14 amino acids. The CDR3 sequence: CASSEQGSAYEQYF. The CDR3 bases are TGTGCCAGCAGTGAACAGGGCAGCGCCTACGAGCAGTACTTC.

Only a few counts were recorded for this clonotype. V gene TRBV30 combines with J gene TRBJ1-2; 10 nucleotides agree with TRBD1. The CDR3 loop spans 13 amino acids. Germline loops: CDR1 GTSNPN, CDR2 SVGIG (reference sequence). V was clipped by 2 bases and J by 5 bases; unmatched bases: 2. The CDR3 coding sequence is TGTGCCTGGAGTAAGGACAGGGGGTATGGCTACACCTTC. Its protein is CAWSKDRGYGYTF.

This clonotype was found many times. The rearrangement joins TRBV4-2 to TRBJ2-3, with 10 bases aligning to TRBD2. The CDR3 runs 15 residues. Germline V gives CDR1 LGHNA, CDR2 YNFKEQ. V was pared by 3 bases and J by 5 bases, with 5 bases of the junction left unmatched. The CDR3 region is CASSHLAGELDTQYF. CDR3 bases: TGTGCCAGCAGCCACCTAGCGGGAGAGCTAGATACGCAGTATTTT.

This clonotype was seen many times. The chain recombines TRBV12-3 or TRBV12-4 with TRBJ2-5; D is unresolved. The CDR3 is made up of 14 amino acids. Trimming removed 3 bases from V and 2 bases from J, with 10 bases in between. In DNA form, the CDR3 reads TGTGCCAGCAGTTTTGGTCGATTTCAAGAGACCCAGTACTTC. The encoded protein is CASSFGRFQETQYF.

This clonotype came up many times. Written as DNA, the CDR3 is TGTGCCTGGACCCAAAACAATGAGCAGTTCTTC. As protein: CAWTQNNEQFF. The V gene is TRBV30, the J gene TRBJ2-1; no clear D. Germline loops: CDR1 GTSNPN, CDR2 SVGIG (reference sequence). This CDR3 has 11 amino acids. The germline V and J ends were trimmed by 4 bases and 5 bases, with 6 bases remaining between them.

This clonotype has ten or more counts. CDR3 sequence reads: CASSSTSANYNEQFF. CDR3 in DNA: TGTGCCAGCAGTTCTACTAGCGCCAACTACAATGAGCAGTTCTTC. The rearrangement joins TRBV6-1 to TRBJ2-1; 7 bases agree with TRBD2. Germline V gene lookup returns CDR1 MNHNS and CDR2 SASEGT. J lost 3 bases, V lost 5 bases, and 7 bases had no gene match. This CDR3 is 15 amino acids long.